A selection of T cell receptor beta chains follows, all from one sample in a study of T cell repertoires in cytomegalovirus infection. For these TCRs, the target antigens are not known. TCRdb reanalysed the reads using MiXCR and keeps one entry per CDR3 protein. This sample yields approximately 130,000 distinct CDR3 sequences, of which about 24% are seen a single time; 34% belongs to the top ten. The sequenced sample consisted of PBMCs, sequenced either directly or after in vitro stimulation (not recorded which). The receptors shown here come from a human donor in good health (CMV status not recorded). Some clones in this sample may be carry-over from other donors' samples. Each CDR3 is given with its conserved first and last residue. Fields, in order: clone size, J gene, D gene, V gene, CDR3 protein, CDR3 DNA. The D gene is left open where the match is weak. Size is omitted from some rows. Given values are once, few, many or a class for expanded clones.

>-|TRBJ2-7|TRBD1|TRBV6-2/TRBV6-3
CASSFVGQRNYEQYF
TGTGCCAGCAGTTTCGTGGGACAGAGAAACTACGAGCAGTACTTC
>many|TRBJ2-5|-|TRBV7-2
CASSRAGRKVNETQYF
TGTGCCAGCAGCCGGGCGGGTAGAAAAGTAAACGAGACCCAGTACTTC
>-|TRBJ2-1|-|TRBV6-5
CASSYMGGINNEQFF
TGTGCCAGCAGTTACATGGGGGGTATAAACAATGAGCAGTTCTTC
>many|TRBJ2-1|-|TRBV7-9
CASRPASSYNEQFF
TGTGCCAGCAGACCTGCGAGCTCCTACAATGAGCAGTTCTTC
>once|TRBJ2-7|-|TRBV20-1
CSARDYGSSYEQYF
TGCAGTGCTAGAGATTACGGGTCCTCCTACGAGCAGTACTTC
>few|TRBJ2-7|TRBD1|TRBV7-3
CASSATGRPHEQYF
TGTGCCAGCAGCGCGACAGGGCGGCCCCACGAGCAGTACTTC
>-|TRBJ1-4|TRBD1|TRBV7-9
CASSEPGTGREKLFF
TGTGCCAGCAGCGAACCCGGGACAGGGCGTGAAAAACTGTTTTTT
>-|TRBJ2-1|-|TRBV29-1
CSVEGDPNEQFF
TGCAGCGTTGAGGGGGACCCCAATGAGCAGTTCTTC
>many|TRBJ2-7|-|TRBV7-8
CASRLLVNSYEQYF
TGTGCCAGCAGGTTGCTAGTTAACTCCTACGAGCAGTACTTC
>many|TRBJ2-2|-|TRBV11-2
CASSLDLGIGELFF
TGTGCCAGCAGCTTAGATCTGGGGATCGGGGAGCTGTTTTTT
>-|TRBJ2-7|TRBD2|TRBV7-6
CASSYPGGPYEQYF
TGTGCCAGCAGCTACCCGGGGGGTCCCTACGAGCAGTACTTC
>many|TRBJ1-6|-|TRBV6-5
CASSYFGGALHF
TGTGCCAGCAGTTACTTCGGGGGCGCCCTCCACTTT
>few|TRBJ1-6|-|TRBV28
CANSQRSYNSPLHF
TGTGCCAACAGTCAACGCTCCTATAATTCACCCCTCCACTTT
>many|TRBJ1-2|-|TRBV12-3/TRBV12-4
CASSLSGPGYGYTF
TGTGCCAGCAGTTTAAGCGGCCCGGGCTATGGCTACACCTTC
>many|TRBJ1-4|TRBD1|TRBV20-1
CSAREGRGLMFEKLFF
TGCAGTGCTAGAGAGGGCAGGGGGCTTATGTTTGAAAAACTGTTTTTT
>few|TRBJ1-3|-|TRBV7-2
CASSLDGGSGNTIYF
TGTGCCAGCAGCCTCGACGGAGGCTCTGGAAACACCATATATTTT
>few|TRBJ1-2|-|TRBV4-1
CASSQASGVGYTF
TGCGCCAGCAGCCAAGCCTCAGGGGTTGGCTACACCTTC
>-|TRBJ1-2|TRBD1|TRBV19
CASSRDSATYGYTF
TGTGCCAGTAGCCGGGACAGCGCCACATATGGCTACACCTTC
>-|TRBJ2-1|-|TRBV11-2
CASSSHGGSSYNEQFF
TGTGCCAGCAGCTCACACGGGGGCTCCTCCTACAATGAGCAGTTCTTC
>many|TRBJ2-3|-|TRBV7-2
CASSSPYTDTQYF
TGTGCCAGCAGCTCCCCCTACACAGATACGCAGTATTTT
>few|TRBJ2-1|TRBD2|TRBV29-1
CSVEGLAGSSYNEQFF
TGCAGCGTTGAAGGACTAGCGGGCAGCTCCTACAATGAGCAGTTCTTC
>few|TRBJ2-5|-|TRBV7-6
CASSLGQGQQETQYF
TGTGCCAGCAGCTTGGGGCAGGGACAACAAGAGACCCAGTACTTC
>-|TRBJ2-1|TRBD2|TRBV3-1
CASSPPGLAGLGEQFF
TGTGCCAGCAGCCCCCCGGGACTAGCGGGACTCGGTGAGCAGTTCTTC
>-|TRBJ1-1|-|TRBV4-1
CASSQRGFFTEAFF
TGCGCCAGCAGCCAGCGGGGTTTCTTTACTGAAGCTTTCTTT
>few|TRBJ2-2|-|TRBV20-1
CSARGEGTGIHRELFF
TGCAGTGCTAGAGGGGAGGGGACAGGTATCCACCGGGAGCTGTTTTTT
>many|TRBJ2-1|-|TRBV20-1
CSARDRSGSYNEQFF
TGCAGTGCTAGAGATCGGTCTGGCTCCTACAATGAGCAGTTCTTC